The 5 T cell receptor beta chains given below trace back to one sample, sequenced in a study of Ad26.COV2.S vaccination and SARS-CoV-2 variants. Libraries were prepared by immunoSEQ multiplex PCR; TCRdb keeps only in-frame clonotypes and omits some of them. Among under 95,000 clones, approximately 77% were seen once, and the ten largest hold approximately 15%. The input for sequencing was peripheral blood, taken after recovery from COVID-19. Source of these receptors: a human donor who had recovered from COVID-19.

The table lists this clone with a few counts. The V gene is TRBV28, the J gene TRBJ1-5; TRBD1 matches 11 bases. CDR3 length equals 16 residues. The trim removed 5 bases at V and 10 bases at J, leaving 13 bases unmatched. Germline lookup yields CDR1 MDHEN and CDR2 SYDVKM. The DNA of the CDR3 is TGTGCCAGCAGTCAGCTGGGACAGGGGGAAATAATTCCCCAGCATTTT. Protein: CASSQLGQGEIIPQHF.

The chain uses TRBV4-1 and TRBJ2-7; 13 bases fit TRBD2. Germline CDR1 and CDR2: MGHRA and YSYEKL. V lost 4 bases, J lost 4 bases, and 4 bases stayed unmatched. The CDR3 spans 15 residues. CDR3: CASSRGLAGAYEQYF. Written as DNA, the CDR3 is TGCGCCAGCAGCCGCGGACTAGCGGGGGCATACGAGCAGTACTTC.

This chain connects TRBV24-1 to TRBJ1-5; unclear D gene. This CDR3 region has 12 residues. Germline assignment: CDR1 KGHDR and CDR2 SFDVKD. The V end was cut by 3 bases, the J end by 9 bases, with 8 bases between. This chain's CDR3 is CATSDTDRPQHF. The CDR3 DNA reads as TGTGCCACCAGTGATACCGACCGGCCCCAGCATTTT.

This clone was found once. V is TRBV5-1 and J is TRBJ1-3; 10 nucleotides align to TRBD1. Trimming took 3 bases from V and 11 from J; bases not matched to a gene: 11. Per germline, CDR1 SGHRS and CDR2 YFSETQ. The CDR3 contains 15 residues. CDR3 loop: CASSSAGTGAIPIYF. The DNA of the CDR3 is TGCGCCAGCAGCTCGGCCGGGACAGGGGCTATCCCCATATATTTT.

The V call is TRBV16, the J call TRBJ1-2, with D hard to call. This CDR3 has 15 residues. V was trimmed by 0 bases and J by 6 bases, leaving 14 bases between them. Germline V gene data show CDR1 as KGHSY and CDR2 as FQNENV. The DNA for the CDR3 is TGTGCCAGCAGCCAATCGGTGGGGAGATTTAATGGCTACACCTTC. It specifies CASSQSVGRFNGYTF.